This is a list of T cell receptor beta chains from one sample in a study of T-cell memory formation after mild COVID-19. MiXCR, run by TCRdb on the 5' RACE reads, gives a single entry per CDR3 protein. The table shows 500,000 to 650,000 distinct CDR3 sequences, with roughly 20% occurring only once. The specimen was PBMCs or a T cell subset sorted from them (not recorded which). The source of these receptors is an adult woman who had mild COVID-19 (a few samples of this study predate the infection). Cell type and time point are not known. Both conserved end residues are part of each CDR3. A D gene is named only where the DNA matches it firmly.

d_gene: TRBD1
v_gene: TRBV6-5
CDR3aa: CASSYSNRGFLEQYF

d_gene: -
v_gene: TRBV4-1
CDR3aa: CASSQDRTAEAFF

d_gene: -
v_gene: TRBV27
CDR3aa: CASSGTRVLTGELFF

d_gene: -
v_gene: TRBV5-1
CDR3aa: CASSLGDREYNSPLHF

d_gene: TRBD2
v_gene: TRBV6-5
CDR3aa: CASNPSGRGWGTQYF

d_gene: -
v_gene: TRBV7-9
CDR3aa: CASSLRDVGPNEQFF

d_gene: TRBD1
v_gene: TRBV12-3/TRBV12-4
CDR3aa: CASSFRDRVRSGNTIYF

d_gene: TRBD1
v_gene: TRBV7-9
CDR3aa: CASSSGQGYTF

d_gene: -
v_gene: TRBV12-3/TRBV12-4
CDR3aa: CAILSATGNTIYF

d_gene: TRBD1
v_gene: TRBV10-3
CDR3aa: CAIGTGTYSNQPQHF

d_gene: -
v_gene: TRBV6-1
CDR3aa: CASSEGVAPTLYEQYF

d_gene: -
v_gene: TRBV19
CDR3aa: CASSISSGSGSYEQYF

d_gene: -
v_gene: TRBV29-1
CDR3aa: CSVDRRGGRQETQYF

d_gene: TRBD1
v_gene: TRBV6-1
CDR3aa: CASPGQGNTGELFF

d_gene: -
v_gene: TRBV11-3
CDR3aa: CASSQSGSYEQYF

d_gene: -
v_gene: TRBV5-1
CDR3aa: CASSWGPGTYNEQFF

d_gene: TRBD1
v_gene: TRBV5-1
CDR3aa: CASSLAGGWSTEAFF

d_gene: -
v_gene: TRBV24-1
CDR3aa: CATSDFGGSGFTDTQYF

d_gene: -
v_gene: TRBV20-1
CDR3aa: CSARGVWGAKDTQYF

d_gene: -
v_gene: TRBV7-2
CDR3aa: CASSLGDRSEFF

d_gene: -
v_gene: TRBV20-1
CDR3aa: CSARGERRYEQFF

d_gene: TRBD1
v_gene: TRBV5-1
CDR3aa: CASSSAGQGVETQYF

d_gene: TRBD2
v_gene: TRBV29-1
CDR3aa: CSVEESGTSGTGELFF

d_gene: TRBD2
v_gene: TRBV5-1
CDR3aa: CASSGSGRGETQYF

d_gene: TRBD2
v_gene: TRBV27
CDR3aa: CASRGLAGLEQYF

d_gene: -
v_gene: TRBV18
CDR3aa: CASSLLSGGDTEAFF

d_gene: -
v_gene: TRBV24-1
CDR3aa: CATSDLGSDYGYTF

d_gene: TRBD1
v_gene: TRBV10-3
CDR3aa: CAISPTGGYEQYF

d_gene: -
v_gene: TRBV5-1
CDR3aa: CASSGGTDTQYF

d_gene: -
v_gene: TRBV5-1
CDR3aa: CASSDPQGEQYF

d_gene: -
v_gene: TRBV5-1
CDR3aa: CASSLNLGGTEAFF

d_gene: -
v_gene: TRBV6-5
CDR3aa: CASSTHDDSTPFF

d_gene: -
v_gene: TRBV20-1
CDR3aa: CSATWTLQETQYF

d_gene: TRBD1
v_gene: TRBV9
CDR3aa: CASSVGDRAGEQYF

d_gene: -
v_gene: TRBV3-1
CDR3aa: CASSQAWGDIQYF

d_gene: TRBD1
v_gene: TRBV27
CDR3aa: CASSLGTGNNYEQYF

d_gene: -
v_gene: TRBV20-1
CDR3aa: CSARVGARSTDTQYF

d_gene: -
v_gene: TRBV7-9
CDR3aa: CASSLTGARAGELFF

d_gene: -
v_gene: TRBV10-3
CDR3aa: CAISESIRGDEQYF

d_gene: -
v_gene: TRBV7-2
CDR3aa: CASSATGTLVTQYF

d_gene: TRBD2
v_gene: TRBV7-2
CDR3aa: CASSTSGTSGRAQYF

d_gene: -
v_gene: TRBV20-1
CDR3aa: CSASRGAREETQYF

d_gene: -
v_gene: TRBV5-5
CDR3aa: CASSSSGFSYEQYF

d_gene: TRBD1
v_gene: TRBV10-3
CDR3aa: CAISESESGGPTRTQYF

d_gene: TRBD1
v_gene: TRBV20-1
CDR3aa: CSASTGQGAGEQYF

d_gene: TRBD2
v_gene: TRBV15
CDR3aa: CATSRGDSGVGNEQYF

d_gene: -
v_gene: TRBV20-1
CDR3aa: CSARDEGSGPYEQYF

d_gene: -
v_gene: TRBV12-3/TRBV12-4
CDR3aa: CASRLGGASPLHF

d_gene: TRBD1
v_gene: TRBV7-6
CDR3aa: CASTSTGGGEAFF

d_gene: -
v_gene: TRBV10-3
CDR3aa: CAISEINFTGELFF

d_gene: -
v_gene: TRBV5-1
CDR3aa: CASSRGQRVYEQYF

d_gene: -
v_gene: TRBV12-3/TRBV12-4
CDR3aa: CASSPGPLNSYNEQFF

d_gene: TRBD1
v_gene: TRBV29-1
CDR3aa: CSVGQSNYGYTF